Below, 3 T cell receptor beta chains from the same sample are listed, as sequenced in a study of OX40 agonist ivuxolimab in advanced cancers. Some clones are missing from TCRdb's copy, which holds only in-frame ones; the method was immunoSEQ multiplex PCR. The table includes under 65,000 clones, roughly 87% detected once. The sample here was CD4+ or CD8+ T cells sorted from blood, taken in a trial of the OX40 agonist ivuxolimab. These TCRs come from an adult with an advanced solid tumor such as melanoma, head and neck, liver or kidney cancer.

The chain combines TRBV19 with TRBJ1-5; no definite D call. The V gene's germline CDR1 is LNHDA and CDR2 SQIVND (reference sequence). The CDR3 is 12 amino acids. The V end lost 8 bases, the J end lost 0 bases, and 5 bases lay between the germline ends. Here the CDR3 reads CASSYSNQPQHF. The CDR3, as DNA: TGTGCCAGTTCATATAGCAATCAGCCCCAGCATTTT.

The chain combines TRBV6-1 with TRBJ1-1, with D uncertain. The CDR3 extends over 14 amino acids. Trimming took off 3 bases at V and 4 bases at J, with 12 bases between the two ends. Germline CDR1 is MNHNS and CDR2 is SASEGT. For the CDR3, the DNA is TGTGCCAGCAGTGATCGGCCTAAGGGCACTGAAGCTTTCTTT. Translation gives CASSDRPKGTEAFF.

This clone has just a few counts. This chain connects TRBV13 to TRBJ1-2, with no clear D. Germline CDR1 is PRHDT and CDR2 is FYEKMQ (reference sequence). The CDR3 totals 14 residues. Trimming stripped 5 bases from V and 8 bases from J, with 18 bases between. In nucleotides, the CDR3 is TGTGCCAGCAGCATCGCTGGGCCCGATGGAGGCTACACCTTC. Protein sequence: CASSIAGPDGGYTF. The full variable domain, rest sourced from reference TRBV13 and TRBJ1-2, is AAGVIQSPRHLIKEKRETATLKCYPIPRHDTVYWYQQGPGQDPQFLISFYEKMQSDKGSIPDRFSAQQFSDYHSELNMSSLELGDSALYFCASSIAGPDGGYTFGSGTRLTVV.